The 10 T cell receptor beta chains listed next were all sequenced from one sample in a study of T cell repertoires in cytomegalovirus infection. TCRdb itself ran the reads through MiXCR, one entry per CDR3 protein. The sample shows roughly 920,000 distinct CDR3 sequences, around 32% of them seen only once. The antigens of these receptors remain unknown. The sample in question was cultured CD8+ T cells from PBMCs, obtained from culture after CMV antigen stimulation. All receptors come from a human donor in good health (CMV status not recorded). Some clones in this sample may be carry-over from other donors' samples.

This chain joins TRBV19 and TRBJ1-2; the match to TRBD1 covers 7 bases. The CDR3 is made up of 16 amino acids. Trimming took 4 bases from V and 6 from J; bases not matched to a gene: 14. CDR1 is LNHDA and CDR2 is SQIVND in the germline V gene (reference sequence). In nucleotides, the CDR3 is TGTGCCAGTAGTACTCGAAGACAGGGACTCCGGGATGGCTACACCTTC. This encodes CASSTRRQGLRDGYTF.

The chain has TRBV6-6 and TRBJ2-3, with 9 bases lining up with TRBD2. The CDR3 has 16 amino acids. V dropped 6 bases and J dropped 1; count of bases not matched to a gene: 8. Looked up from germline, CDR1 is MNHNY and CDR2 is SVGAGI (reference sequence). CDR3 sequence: CASSPTAGGGTDTQYF. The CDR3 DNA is TGTGCCAGCAGCCCGACTGCGGGGGGGGGCACAGATACGCAGTATTTT.

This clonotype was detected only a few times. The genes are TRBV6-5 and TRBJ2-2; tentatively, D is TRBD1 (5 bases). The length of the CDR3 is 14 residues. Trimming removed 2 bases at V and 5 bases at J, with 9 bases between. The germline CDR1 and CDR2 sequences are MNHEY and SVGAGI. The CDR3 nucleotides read TGTGCCAGCAGTTACGGGGCAGAAACCGGGGAGCTGTTTTTT. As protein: CASSYGAETGELFF.

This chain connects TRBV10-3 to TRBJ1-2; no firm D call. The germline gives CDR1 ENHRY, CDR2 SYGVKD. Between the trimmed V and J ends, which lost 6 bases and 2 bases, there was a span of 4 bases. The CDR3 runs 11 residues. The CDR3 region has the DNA TGTGCCATCAGACTAAACTATGGCTACACCTTC. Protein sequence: CAIRLNYGYTF.

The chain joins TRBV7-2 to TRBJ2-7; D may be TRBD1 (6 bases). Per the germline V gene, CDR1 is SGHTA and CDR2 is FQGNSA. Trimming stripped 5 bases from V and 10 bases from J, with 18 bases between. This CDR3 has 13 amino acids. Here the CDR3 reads CASSPVRGYVQYV. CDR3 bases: TGTGCCAGCAGCCCGGTCAGGGGTTACGTACAGTACGTC.

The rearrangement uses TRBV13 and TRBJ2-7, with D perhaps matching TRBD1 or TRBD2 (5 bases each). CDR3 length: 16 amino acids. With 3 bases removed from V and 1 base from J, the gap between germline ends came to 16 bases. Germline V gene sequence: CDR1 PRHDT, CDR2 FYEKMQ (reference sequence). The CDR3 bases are TGTGCCAGCAGCTTTCAGGGACCAGGGCAATCCTACGAGCAGTACTTC. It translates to CASSFQGPGQSYEQYF.

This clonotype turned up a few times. In DNA form, the CDR3 reads TGTGCCAGCAGTTTAGGCCAGCTCACAGATACGCAGTATTTT. Translating it yields CASSLGQLTDTQYF. V is TRBV12-3 or TRBV12-4 and J is TRBJ2-3; D uncertain. V was trimmed by 1 base and J by 2 bases, leaving 7 bases between them. The CDR3 extends over 14 amino acids.

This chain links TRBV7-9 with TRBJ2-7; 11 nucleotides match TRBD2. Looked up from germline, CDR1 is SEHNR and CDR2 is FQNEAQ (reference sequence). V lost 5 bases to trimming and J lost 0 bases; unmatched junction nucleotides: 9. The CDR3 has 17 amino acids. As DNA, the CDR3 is TGTGCCAGCAGCCCGGGACTAGCGGAGGACCGCTCCTACGAGCAGTACGTC. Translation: CASSPGLAEDRSYEQYV.

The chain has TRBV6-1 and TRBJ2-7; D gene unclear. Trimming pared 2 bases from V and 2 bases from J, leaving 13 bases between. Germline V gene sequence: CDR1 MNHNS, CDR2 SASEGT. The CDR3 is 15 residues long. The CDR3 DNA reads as TGTGCCAGCAGTGAAAGGACGATACCCCCCTACGAGCAGTACTTC. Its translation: CASSERTIPPYEQYF.

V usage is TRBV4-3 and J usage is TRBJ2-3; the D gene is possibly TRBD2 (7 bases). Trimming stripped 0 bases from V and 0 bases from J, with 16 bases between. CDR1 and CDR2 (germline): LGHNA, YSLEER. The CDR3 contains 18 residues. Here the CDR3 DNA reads TGCGCCAGCAGCCAAGATCGAGCGAGGGGGGGCAGCACAGATACGCAGTATTTT. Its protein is CASSQDRARGGSTDTQYF.